A selection of T cell receptor beta chains follows, all from one sample in a study of somatic mutations in cytotoxic T cells in rheumatoid arthritis. Clones were sequenced by immunoSEQ multiplex PCR, and TCRdb holds only the in-frame ones, with some missing. The sample records about 19,000 clones, around four fifths being singletons. What was sequenced was CD8+ T cells sorted from blood. These receptor sequences come from a man younger than 30 with rheumatoid arthritis. Each CDR3 is given with its conserved first and last residue. Each record gives: D gene, clone size, J gene, V gene, CDR3 DNA, CDR3 protein. A D gene is named only where the DNA matches it firmly. A row's size may be missing; if present it is once, few, many or a size class.

d_gene: -
abundance: -
j_gene: TRBJ2-5
v_gene: TRBV28
CDR3nt: TGTGCCAGCAGTCTACGACGCCTCGGAGAGACCCAGTACTTC
CDR3aa: CASSLRRLGETQYF

d_gene: TRBD2
abundance: -
j_gene: TRBJ2-1
v_gene: TRBV4-2
CDR3nt: TGTGCCAGCAGCCCTCGACTAGCGGGGGGGCCGATGTACAATGAGCAGTTCTTC
CDR3aa: CASSPRLAGGPMYNEQFF

d_gene: -
abundance: once
j_gene: TRBJ1-1
v_gene: TRBV5-4
CDR3nt: TGTGCCAGCAGCCAACCCCAGGGAAAGGTCACTGAAGCTTTCTTT
CDR3aa: CASSQPQGKVTEAFF

d_gene: TRBD1
abundance: -
j_gene: TRBJ1-2
v_gene: TRBV2
CDR3nt: TGTGCCAGCAGTGATGTAGGGGGCAGGTTTGGCTACACCTTC
CDR3aa: CASSDVGGRFGYTF

d_gene: TRBD1
abundance: -
j_gene: TRBJ1-1
v_gene: TRBV5-6
CDR3nt: TGTGCCAGCACGTCTTTGGACAGGCCATTGAACACTGAAGCTTTCTTT
CDR3aa: CASTSLDRPLNTEAFF

d_gene: -
abundance: once
j_gene: TRBJ1-5
v_gene: TRBV6-1
CDR3nt: TGTGCCAGCAGTGACGGGGCTTCTTGGCAGCCCCAGCATTTT
CDR3aa: CASSDGASWQPQHF

d_gene: TRBD1
abundance: -
j_gene: TRBJ2-7
v_gene: TRBV19
CDR3nt: TGTGCCAGTAGCAGGACAGGGGGCTCCTACGAGCAGTACTTC
CDR3aa: CASSRTGGSYEQYF

d_gene: -
abundance: -
j_gene: TRBJ2-7
v_gene: TRBV30
CDR3nt: TGTGCCTGGAGTAATTCCTACGAGCAGTACTTC
CDR3aa: CAWSNSYEQYF

d_gene: TRBD2
abundance: -
j_gene: TRBJ2-1
v_gene: TRBV7-3
CDR3nt: TGTGCCAGCAGCTTATCAGCCGGGACTAGCGGTCTCAATGAGCAGTTCTTC
CDR3aa: CASSLSAGTSGLNEQFF

d_gene: -
abundance: -
j_gene: TRBJ2-7
v_gene: TRBV2
CDR3nt: TGTGCCAGCAACCGACAGTTTTCCTACGAGCAGTACTTC
CDR3aa: CASNRQFSYEQYF

d_gene: TRBD1
abundance: few
j_gene: TRBJ2-7
v_gene: TRBV6-5
CDR3nt: TGTGCCAGCAGTGGGACAGGGGACGAGCAGTACTTC
CDR3aa: CASSGTGDEQYF

d_gene: -
abundance: few
j_gene: TRBJ1-2
v_gene: TRBV28
CDR3nt: TGTGCCAGCAGTTCGGCCTACAGGGAAGGACGCTATGGCTACACCTTC
CDR3aa: CASSSAYREGRYGYTF

d_gene: -
abundance: -
j_gene: TRBJ2-7
v_gene: TRBV11-2
CDR3nt: TGTGCCAGCAGCTCGGGTGTGTCCTCCGACGGAGAGCAGTACTTC
CDR3aa: CASSSGVSSDGEQYF

d_gene: -
abundance: -
j_gene: TRBJ1-1
v_gene: TRBV29-1
CDR3nt: TGCAGCGCGCGGCACGGGAGGAACACTGAAGCTTTCTTT
CDR3aa: CSARHGRNTEAFF

d_gene: -
abundance: -
j_gene: TRBJ1-6
v_gene: TRBV6-5
CDR3nt: TGTGCCAGCAGTTACTCGTCCAGCTTCTATTCACCCCTCCACTTT
CDR3aa: CASSYSSSFYSPLHF

d_gene: -
abundance: -
j_gene: TRBJ2-1
v_gene: TRBV14
CDR3nt: TGTGCCAGCAGCCCTTTCATAGGCCCGGGGAATGAGCAGTTCTTC
CDR3aa: CASSPFIGPGNEQFF

d_gene: -
abundance: -
j_gene: TRBJ1-1
v_gene: TRBV5-4
CDR3nt: TGTGCCAGCAGCTTCAAGGGAAGCACTGAAGCTTTCTTT
CDR3aa: CASSFKGSTEAFF

d_gene: TRBD1
abundance: once
j_gene: TRBJ2-2
v_gene: TRBV10-1
CDR3nt: TGCGCCAGCAGCCTAGACAGGGGCACCGGGGAGCTGTTTTTT
CDR3aa: CASSLDRGTGELFF

d_gene: -
abundance: once
j_gene: TRBJ2-3
v_gene: TRBV7-9
CDR3nt: TGTGCCAGCAGCGGACGGACAGCTTCTAGCACAGATACGCAGTATTTT
CDR3aa: CASSGRTASSTDTQYF

d_gene: TRBD1
abundance: -
j_gene: TRBJ2-3
v_gene: TRBV6-1
CDR3nt: TGTGCCAGCATTCTGGGACAGGGGGCAGATACGCAGTATTTT
CDR3aa: CASILGQGADTQYF

d_gene: TRBD1
abundance: -
j_gene: TRBJ2-7
v_gene: TRBV6-5
CDR3nt: TGTGCCAGCAGCCCCTTACAGGGGGCGGCCTACGAGCAGTACTTC
CDR3aa: CASSPLQGAAYEQYF

d_gene: -
abundance: -
j_gene: TRBJ2-7
v_gene: TRBV7-9
CDR3nt: TGTGCCAGCAGCTTAGCCGGACTCCTTACCGAGCAGTACTTC
CDR3aa: CASSLAGLLTEQYF

d_gene: -
abundance: -
j_gene: TRBJ2-5
v_gene: TRBV6-1
CDR3nt: TGTGCCAGCTTCCGGAGGGGGTACCAAGAGACCCAGTACTTC
CDR3aa: CASFRRGYQETQYF

d_gene: TRBD2
abundance: once
j_gene: TRBJ2-7
v_gene: TRBV27
CDR3nt: TGTGCCAGCAGTCCAGCGGGGGCCTCCTTGAACGAGCAGTACTTC
CDR3aa: CASSPAGASLNEQYF

d_gene: TRBD1
abundance: -
j_gene: TRBJ2-7
v_gene: TRBV4-1
CDR3nt: TGCGCCAGCAGTTCACAGGGGGACATACTCTACGAGCAGTACTTC
CDR3aa: CASSSQGDILYEQYF